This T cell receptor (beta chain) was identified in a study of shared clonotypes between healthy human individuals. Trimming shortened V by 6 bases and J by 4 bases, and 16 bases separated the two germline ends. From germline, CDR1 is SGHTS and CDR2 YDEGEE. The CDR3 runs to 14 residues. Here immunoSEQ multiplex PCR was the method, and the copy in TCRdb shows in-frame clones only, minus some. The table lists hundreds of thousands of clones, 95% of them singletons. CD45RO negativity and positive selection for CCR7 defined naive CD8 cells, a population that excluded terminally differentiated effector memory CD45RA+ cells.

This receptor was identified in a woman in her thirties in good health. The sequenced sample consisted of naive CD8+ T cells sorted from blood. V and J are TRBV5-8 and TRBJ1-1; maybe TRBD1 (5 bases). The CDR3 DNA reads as TGTGCCAGCACCTGGGACCCTCACGGCACTGAAGCTTTCTTT. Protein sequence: CASTWDPHGTEAFF.